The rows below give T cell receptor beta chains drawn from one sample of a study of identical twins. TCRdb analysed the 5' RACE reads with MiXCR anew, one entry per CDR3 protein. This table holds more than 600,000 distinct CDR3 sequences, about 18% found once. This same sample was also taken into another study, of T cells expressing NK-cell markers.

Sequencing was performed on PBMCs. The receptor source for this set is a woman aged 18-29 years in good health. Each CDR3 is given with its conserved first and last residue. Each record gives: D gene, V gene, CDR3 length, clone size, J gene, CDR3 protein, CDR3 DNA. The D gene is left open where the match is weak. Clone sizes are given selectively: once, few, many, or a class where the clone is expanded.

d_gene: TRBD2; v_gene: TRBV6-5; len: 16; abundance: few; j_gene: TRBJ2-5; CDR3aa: CASSYSTSGGQETQYF; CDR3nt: TGTGCCAGCAGTTACTCGACTAGCGGGGGGCAAGAGACCCAGTACTTC
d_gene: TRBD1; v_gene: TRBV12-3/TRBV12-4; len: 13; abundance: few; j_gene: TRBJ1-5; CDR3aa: CAIQGDSNQPQHF; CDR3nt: TGTGCCATTCAGGGGGATAGCAATCAGCCCCAGCATTTT
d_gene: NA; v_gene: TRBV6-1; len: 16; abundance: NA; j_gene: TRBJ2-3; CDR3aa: CASTHPRGAGTDTQYF; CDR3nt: TGTGCCAGCACCCACCCCCGGGGGGCCGGCACAGATACGCAGTATTTT
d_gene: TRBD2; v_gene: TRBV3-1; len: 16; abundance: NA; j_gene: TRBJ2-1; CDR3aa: CASSRLAGEPHNEQFF; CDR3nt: TGTGCCAGCAGCCGACTAGCGGGAGAGCCCCACAATGAGCAGTTCTTC
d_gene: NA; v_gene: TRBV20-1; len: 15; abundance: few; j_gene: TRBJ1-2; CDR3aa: CSARDLGQDNYGYTF; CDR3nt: TGCAGTGCTAGAGATCTAGGCCAGGATAACTATGGCTACACCTTC
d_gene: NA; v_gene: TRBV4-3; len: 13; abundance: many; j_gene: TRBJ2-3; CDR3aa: CASSQGTGDTQYF; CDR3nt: TGCGCCAGCAGCCAAGGAACGGGAGATACGCAGTATTTT
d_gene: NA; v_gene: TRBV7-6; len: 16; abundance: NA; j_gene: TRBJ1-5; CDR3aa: CASSLGVYHSNQPQHF; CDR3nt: TGTGCCAGCAGCTTAGGGGTTTACCATAGCAATCAGCCCCAGCATTTT
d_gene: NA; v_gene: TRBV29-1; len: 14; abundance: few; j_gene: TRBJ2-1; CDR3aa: CSVDEGYGYNEQFF; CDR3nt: TGCAGCGTTGACGAGGGTTACGGGTACAATGAGCAGTTCTTC
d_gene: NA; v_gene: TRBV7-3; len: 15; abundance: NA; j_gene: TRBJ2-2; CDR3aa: CASSLSGDTTGELFF; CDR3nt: TGTGCCAGCAGCTTATCAGGGGACACCACCGGGGAGCTGTTTTTT
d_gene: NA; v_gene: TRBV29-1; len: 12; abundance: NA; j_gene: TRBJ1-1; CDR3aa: CSVVWQNTEAFF; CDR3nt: TGCAGCGTTGTTTGGCAGAACACTGAAGCTTTCTTT
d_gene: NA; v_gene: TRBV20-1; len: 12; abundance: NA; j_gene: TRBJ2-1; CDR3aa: CSARVENNEQFF; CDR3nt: TGCAGTGCTAGAGTAGAAAACAATGAGCAGTTCTTC
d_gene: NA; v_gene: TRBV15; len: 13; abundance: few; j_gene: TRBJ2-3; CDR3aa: CATSRDFPDTQYF; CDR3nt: TGTGCCACCAGCAGAGATTTTCCAGATACGCAGTATTTT
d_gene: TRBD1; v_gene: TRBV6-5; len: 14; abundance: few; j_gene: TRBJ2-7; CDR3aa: CASSSRDRGHEQYF; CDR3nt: TGTGCCAGCAGTTCGCGGGACAGGGGGCACGAGCAGTACTTC
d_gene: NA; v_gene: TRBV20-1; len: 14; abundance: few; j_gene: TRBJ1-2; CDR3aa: CSGPSGKGGYGYTF; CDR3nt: TGCAGTGGGCCCTCAGGGAAAGGTGGCTATGGCTACACCTTC
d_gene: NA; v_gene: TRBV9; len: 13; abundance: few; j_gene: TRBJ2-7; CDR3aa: CASSESTGYEQYF; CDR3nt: TGTGCCAGCAGCGAGTCGACAGGCTACGAGCAGTACTTC
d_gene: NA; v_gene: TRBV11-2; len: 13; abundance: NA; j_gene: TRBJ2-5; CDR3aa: CASSWGLTETQYF; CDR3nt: TGTGCCAGCAGTTGGGGCCTTACCGAGACCCAGTACTTC
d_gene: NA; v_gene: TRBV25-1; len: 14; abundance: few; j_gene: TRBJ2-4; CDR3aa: CASTPPGAKNIQYF; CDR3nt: TGTGCCAGCACCCCACCCGGAGCCAAAAACATTCAGTACTTC
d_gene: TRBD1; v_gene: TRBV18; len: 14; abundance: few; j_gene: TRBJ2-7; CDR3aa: CATRGTGVSGEQYF; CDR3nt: TGTGCCACCCGGGGGACAGGGGTTTCCGGCGAGCAGTACTTC
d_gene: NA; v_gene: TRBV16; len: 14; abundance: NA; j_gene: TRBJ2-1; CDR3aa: CASSHLTSYNEQFF; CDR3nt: TGTGCCAGCAGCCATCTGACCTCCTACAATGAGCAGTTCTTC
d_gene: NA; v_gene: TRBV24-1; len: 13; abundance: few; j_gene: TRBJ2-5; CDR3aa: CATSDPSQETQYF; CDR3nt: TGTGCCACCAGTGATCCATCCCAAGAGACCCAGTACTTC
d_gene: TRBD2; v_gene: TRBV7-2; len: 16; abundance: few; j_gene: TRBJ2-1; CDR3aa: CASSLAASGRQNEQFF; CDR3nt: TGTGCCAGCAGCTTAGCTGCTAGCGGGAGGCAGAATGAGCAGTTCTTC
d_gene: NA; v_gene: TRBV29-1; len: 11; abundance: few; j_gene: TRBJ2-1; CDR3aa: CSVGHPNEQFF; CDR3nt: TGCAGCGTTGGGCACCCCAATGAGCAGTTCTTC
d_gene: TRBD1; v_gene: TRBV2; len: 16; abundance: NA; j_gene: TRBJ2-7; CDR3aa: CATRRTGTGNSYEQYF; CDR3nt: TGTGCCACCCGGAGAACCGGGACAGGGAATTCCTACGAGCAGTACTTC
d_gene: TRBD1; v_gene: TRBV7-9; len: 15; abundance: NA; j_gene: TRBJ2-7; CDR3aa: CASSLEGGSTYEQYF; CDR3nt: TGTGCCAGCAGCTTAGAAGGGGGCTCTACCTACGAGCAGTACTTC
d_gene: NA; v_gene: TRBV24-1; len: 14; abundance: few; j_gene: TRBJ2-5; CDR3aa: CATSESGLQETQYF; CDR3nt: TGTGCCACCAGTGAGTCCGGACTCCAAGAGACCCAGTACTTC
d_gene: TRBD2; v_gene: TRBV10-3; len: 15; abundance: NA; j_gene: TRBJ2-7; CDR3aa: CAISELGTSGSEQYF; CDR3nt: TGTGCCATCAGTGAGTTGGGGACTAGCGGCAGCGAGCAGTACTTC
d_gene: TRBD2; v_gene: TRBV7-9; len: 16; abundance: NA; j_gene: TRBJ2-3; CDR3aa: CASSLAAGGPEDTQYF; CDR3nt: TGTGCCAGCAGCTTAGCCGCGGGAGGGCCGGAAGATACGCAGTATTTT
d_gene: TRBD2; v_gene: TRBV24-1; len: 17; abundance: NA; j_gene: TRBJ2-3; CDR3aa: CATSDPVGAGARDTQYF; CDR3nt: TGTGCCACCAGTGATCCCGTAGGAGCGGGGGCCCGGGATACGCAGTATTTT
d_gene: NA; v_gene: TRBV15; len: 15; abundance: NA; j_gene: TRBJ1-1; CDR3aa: CATSRDVQQNTEAFF; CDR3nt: TGTGCCACCAGCAGAGATGTTCAACAGAACACTGAAGCTTTCTTT
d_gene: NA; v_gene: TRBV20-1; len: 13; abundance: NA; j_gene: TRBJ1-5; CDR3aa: CSAVGPRNQPQHF; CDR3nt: TGCAGTGCGGTCGGACCGCGCAATCAGCCCCAGCATTTT
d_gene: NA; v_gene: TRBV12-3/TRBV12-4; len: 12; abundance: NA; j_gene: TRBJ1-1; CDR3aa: CASSLSLGKAFF; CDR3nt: TGTGCCAGCAGTTTAAGTTTAGGGAAAGCTTTCTTT
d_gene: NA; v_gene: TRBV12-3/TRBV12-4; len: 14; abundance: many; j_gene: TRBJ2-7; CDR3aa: CASSPRGLTYEQYF; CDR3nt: TGTGCCAGCAGTCCGAGAGGACTTACCTACGAGCAGTACTTC
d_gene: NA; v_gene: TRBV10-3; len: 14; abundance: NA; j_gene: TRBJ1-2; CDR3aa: CAITAETYNYGYTF; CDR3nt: TGTGCCATCACCGCCGAGACTTATAACTATGGCTACACCTTC
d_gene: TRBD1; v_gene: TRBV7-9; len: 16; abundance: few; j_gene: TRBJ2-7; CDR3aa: CASSLDYGTENYEQYF; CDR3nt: TGTGCCAGCAGCTTAGATTACGGGACAGAAAACTACGAGCAGTACTTC
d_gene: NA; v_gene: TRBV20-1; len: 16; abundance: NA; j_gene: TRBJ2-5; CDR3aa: CSARPPSGRRQETQYF; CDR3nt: TGCAGTGCTAGGCCACCGTCCGGACGCCGTCAAGAGACCCAGTACTTC
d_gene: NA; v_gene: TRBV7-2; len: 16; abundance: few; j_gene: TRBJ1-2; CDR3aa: CASSFNPGGKNYGYTF; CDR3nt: TGTGCCAGCAGCTTTAATCCGGGGGGGAAGAATTATGGCTACACCTTC
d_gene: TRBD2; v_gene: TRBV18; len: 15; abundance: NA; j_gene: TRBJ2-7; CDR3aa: CASSPTSGRAGEQYF; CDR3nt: TGTGCCAGCTCACCCACTAGCGGGAGGGCCGGGGAGCAGTACTTC
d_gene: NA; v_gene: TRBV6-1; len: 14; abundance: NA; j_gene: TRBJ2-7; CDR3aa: CASFGGGITHEQYF; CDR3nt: TGTGCCAGCTTTGGAGGGGGGATAACCCACGAGCAGTACTTC
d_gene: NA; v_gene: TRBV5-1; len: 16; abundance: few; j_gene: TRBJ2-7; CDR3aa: CASSLPQLGSVGEQYF; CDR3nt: TGCGCCAGCAGCTTGCCCCAGCTAGGTTCCGTGGGGGAGCAGTACTTC
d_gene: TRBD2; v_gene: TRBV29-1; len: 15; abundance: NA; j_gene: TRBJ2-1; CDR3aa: CSVDRGTSGYNEQFF; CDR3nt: TGCAGCGTCGATCGAGGGACTAGCGGATACAATGAGCAGTTCTTC
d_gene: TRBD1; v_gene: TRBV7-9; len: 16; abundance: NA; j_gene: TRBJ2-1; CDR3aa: CASSSIRDRVFHEQFF; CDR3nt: TGTGCCAGCAGCTCAATTAGGGACAGGGTCTTCCATGAGCAGTTCTTC
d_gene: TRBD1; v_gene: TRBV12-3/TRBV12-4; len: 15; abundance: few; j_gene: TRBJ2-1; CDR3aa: CASSIDRGGFNEQFF; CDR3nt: TGTGCCAGCAGTATTGACAGGGGTGGATTCAATGAGCAGTTCTTC
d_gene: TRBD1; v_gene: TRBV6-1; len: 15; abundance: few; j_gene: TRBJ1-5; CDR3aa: CASRSGGGSNQPQHF; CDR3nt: TGTGCCAGCAGATCAGGGGGAGGAAGCAATCAGCCCCAGCATTTT
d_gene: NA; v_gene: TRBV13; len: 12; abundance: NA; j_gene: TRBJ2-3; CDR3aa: CASSIFTDTQYF; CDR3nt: TGTGCCAGCAGCATATTCACAGATACGCAGTATTTT
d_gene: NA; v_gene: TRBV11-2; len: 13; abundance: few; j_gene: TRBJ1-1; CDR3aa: CASSLDPASSAFF; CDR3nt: TGTGCCAGCAGCTTAGATCCGGCCTCATCTGCTTTCTTT